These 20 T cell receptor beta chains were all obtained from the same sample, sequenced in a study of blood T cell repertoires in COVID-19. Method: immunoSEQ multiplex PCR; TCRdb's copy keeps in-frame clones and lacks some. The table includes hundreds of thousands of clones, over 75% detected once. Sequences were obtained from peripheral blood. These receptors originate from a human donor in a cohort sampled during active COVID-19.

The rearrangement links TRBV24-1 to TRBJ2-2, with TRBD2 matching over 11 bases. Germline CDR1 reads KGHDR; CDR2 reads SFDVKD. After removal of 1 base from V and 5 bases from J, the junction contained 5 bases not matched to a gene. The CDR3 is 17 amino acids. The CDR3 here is CATSDLELAGETGELFF. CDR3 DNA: TGTGCCACCAGTGATTTAGAACTAGCGGGGGAAACCGGGGAGCTGTTTTTT.

The CDR3 DNA reads as TGTGCCAGTAGAGATAGATCGCTGTGGGGCTACACCTTC. Protein: CASRDRSLWGYTF. The chain has TRBV19 and TRBJ1-2; D ambiguous. The V gene lost 6 bases and the J gene lost 8 bases, with 16 bases spanning the gap. The germline V gene encodes CDR1 LNHDA and CDR2 SQIVND (reference sequence). There are 13 residues in the CDR3.

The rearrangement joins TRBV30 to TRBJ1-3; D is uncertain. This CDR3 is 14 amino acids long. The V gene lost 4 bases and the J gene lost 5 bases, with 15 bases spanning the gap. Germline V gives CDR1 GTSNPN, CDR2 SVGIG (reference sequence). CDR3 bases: TGTGCCTGGACCAACAGCGGCCCGAGAAACACCATATATTTT. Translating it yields CAWTNSGPRNTIYF.

The CDR3 sequence is CAPGGKNQPQHF. The CDR3 DNA reads TGTGCCCCGGGGGGGAAAAATCAGCCCCAGCATTTT. The chain carries TRBV10-3 and TRBJ1-5, with D maybe TRBD1 (5 bases). Between the trimmed V and J ends, which lost 11 bases and 4 bases, there was a span of 12 bases. The CDR3 extends over 12 amino acids. In germline, CDR1 is ENHRY, CDR2 SYGVKD.

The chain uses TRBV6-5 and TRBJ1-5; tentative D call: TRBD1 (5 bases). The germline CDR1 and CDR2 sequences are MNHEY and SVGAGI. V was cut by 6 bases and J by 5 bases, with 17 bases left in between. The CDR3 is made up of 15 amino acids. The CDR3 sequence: CASRDPDSIDQPQHF. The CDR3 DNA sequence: TGTGCCAGCAGGGATCCCGACAGTATAGATCAGCCCCAGCATTTT.

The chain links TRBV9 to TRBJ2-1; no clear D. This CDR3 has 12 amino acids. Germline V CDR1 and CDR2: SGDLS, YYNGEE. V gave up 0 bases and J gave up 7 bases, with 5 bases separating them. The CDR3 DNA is TGTGCCAGCAGCGTAGCTATGAATGAGCAGTTCTTC. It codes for CASSVAMNEQFF.

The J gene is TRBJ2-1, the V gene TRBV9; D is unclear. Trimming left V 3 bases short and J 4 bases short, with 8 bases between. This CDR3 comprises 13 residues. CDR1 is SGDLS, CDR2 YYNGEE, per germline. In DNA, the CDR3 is TGTGCCAGCAGCGGCAGTGGTTACAATGAGCAGTTCTTC. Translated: CASSGSGYNEQFF.

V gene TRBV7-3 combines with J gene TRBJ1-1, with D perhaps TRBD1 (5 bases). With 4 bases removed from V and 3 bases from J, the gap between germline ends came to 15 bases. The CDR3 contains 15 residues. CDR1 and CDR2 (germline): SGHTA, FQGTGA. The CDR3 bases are TGTGCCAGCAGCTCAGGTAGGGGAGGGGACACTGAAGCTTTCTTT. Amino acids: CASSSGRGGDTEAFF.

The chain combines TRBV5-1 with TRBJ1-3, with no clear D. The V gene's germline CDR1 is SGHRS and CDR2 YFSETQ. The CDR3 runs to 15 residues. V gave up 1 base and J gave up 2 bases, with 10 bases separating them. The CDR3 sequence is CASSLRGQTGNTIYF. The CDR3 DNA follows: TGCGCCAGCAGCTTGCGGGGTCAGACTGGAAACACCATATATTTT.

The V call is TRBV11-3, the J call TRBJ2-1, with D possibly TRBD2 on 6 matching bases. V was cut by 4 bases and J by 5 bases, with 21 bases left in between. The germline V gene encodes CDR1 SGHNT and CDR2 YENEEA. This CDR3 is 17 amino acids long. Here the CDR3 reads CASSSGGLRDSDNEQFF. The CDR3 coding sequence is TGTGCCAGCAGCTCCGGGGGTCTAAGGGATAGTGACAATGAGCAGTTCTTC.

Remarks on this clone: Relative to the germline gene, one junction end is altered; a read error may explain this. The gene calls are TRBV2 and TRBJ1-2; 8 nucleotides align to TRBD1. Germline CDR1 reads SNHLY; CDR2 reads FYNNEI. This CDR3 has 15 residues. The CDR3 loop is CASSEARGRGYGYTF. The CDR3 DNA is TGTGCCAGCAGCGAAGCCAGGGGGCGCGGCTATGGCTACACCTTC. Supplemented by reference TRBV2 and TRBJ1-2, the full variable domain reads EPEVTQTPSHQVTQMGQEVILRCVPISNHLYFYWYRQILGQKVEFLVSFYNNEISEKSEIFDDQFSVERPDGSNFTLKIRSTKLEDSAMYFCASSEARGRGYGYTFGSGTRLTVV.

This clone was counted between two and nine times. CDR3 DNA sequence: TGCAGCGTTGTCGCAGTCGTGAACACTGAAGCTTTCTTT. Translation gives CSVVAVVNTEAFF. This chain links TRBV29-1 with TRBJ1-1, with no clear D. V dropped 4 bases and J dropped 0 bases, with 9 bases sitting between them. The CDR3 is 13 residues long. From germline, CDR1 is SQVTM and CDR2 ANQGSEA.

In DNA, the CDR3 is TGTGCCAGCAGTCCAACAGGGCTCTCTGGAAACACCATATATTTT. It translates to CASSPTGLSGNTIYF. The J gene is TRBJ1-3, the V gene TRBV6-5; D might be TRBD1 (6 bases). CDR3 length equals 15 residues. CDR1 MNHEY and CDR2 SVGAGI come from the germline V gene. The V and J ends lost 5 bases and 0 bases respectively, with 11 bases between them.

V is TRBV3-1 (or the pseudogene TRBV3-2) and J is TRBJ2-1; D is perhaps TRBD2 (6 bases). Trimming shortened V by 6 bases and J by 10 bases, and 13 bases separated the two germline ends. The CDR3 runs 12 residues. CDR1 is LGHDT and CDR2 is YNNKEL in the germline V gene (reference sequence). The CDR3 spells CASSLPEGEQFF. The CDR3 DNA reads TGTGCCAGCAGTCTACCGGAGGGGGAGCAGTTCTTC.

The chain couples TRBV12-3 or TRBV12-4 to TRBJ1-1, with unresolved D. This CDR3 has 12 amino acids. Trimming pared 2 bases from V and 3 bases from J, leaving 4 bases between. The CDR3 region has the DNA TGTGCCAGCAGTTTACGGGACACTGAAGCTTTCTTT. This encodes CASSLRDTEAFF.

In DNA form, the CDR3 reads TGCGCCAGCAGCTTGCTCGACAGCCTCTACGAGCAGTACTTC. Translation gives CASSLLDSLYEQYF. This chain joins TRBV5-1 and TRBJ2-7; D possibly corresponds to TRBD1 (5 bases). The germline gives CDR1 SGHRS, CDR2 YFSETQ. The CDR3 is 14 residues long. Trimming left V 1 base short and J 3 bases short, with 11 bases between.

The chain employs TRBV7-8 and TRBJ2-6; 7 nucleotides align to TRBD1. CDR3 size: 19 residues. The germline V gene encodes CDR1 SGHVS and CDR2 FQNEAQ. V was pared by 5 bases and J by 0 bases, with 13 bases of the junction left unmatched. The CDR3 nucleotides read TGTGCCAGCAGCCTCCTACAGGGGTCCATTATCTCTGGGGCCAACGTCCTGACTTTC. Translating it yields CASSLLQGSIISGANVLTF.

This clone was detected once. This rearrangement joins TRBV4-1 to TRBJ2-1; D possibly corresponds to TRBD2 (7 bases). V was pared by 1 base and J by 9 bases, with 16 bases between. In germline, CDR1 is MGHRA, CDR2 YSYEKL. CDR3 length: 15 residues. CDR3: CASSQVWGGRSEQFF. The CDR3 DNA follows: TGCGCCAGCAGCCAAGTGTGGGGGGGCCGCAGTGAGCAGTTCTTC.

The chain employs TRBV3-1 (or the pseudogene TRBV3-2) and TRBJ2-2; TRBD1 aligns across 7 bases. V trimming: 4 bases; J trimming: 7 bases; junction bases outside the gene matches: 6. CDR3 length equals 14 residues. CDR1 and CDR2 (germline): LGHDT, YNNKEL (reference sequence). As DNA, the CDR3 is TGTGCCAGCAGCCTCGACAGGGTTGACGGGGAGCTGTTTTTT. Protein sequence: CASSLDRVDGELFF.

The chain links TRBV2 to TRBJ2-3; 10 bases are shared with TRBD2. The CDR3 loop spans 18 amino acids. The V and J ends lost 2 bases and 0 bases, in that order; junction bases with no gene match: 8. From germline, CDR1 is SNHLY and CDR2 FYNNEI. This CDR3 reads CASSEPSGGETSTDTQYF. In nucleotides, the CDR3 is TGTGCCAGCAGTGAACCTAGCGGGGGTGAAACTAGCACAGATACGCAGTATTTT.